This TCR beta chain was sequenced during a study of T-cell memory formation after mild COVID-19. Germline CDR1 LNHDA, CDR2 SQIVND (reference sequence). Trimming removed 10 bases from V and 5 bases from J, with 20 bases in between. The CDR3 loop spans 15 amino acids. Ten or more counts support this clonotype. TCRdb passed the 5' RACE reads through MiXCR, listing each CDR3 protein once. The sample has more than 100,000 distinct CDR3 sequences, approximately 5.9% seen once; the top ten hold around 2%. The source of this sequence is an adult woman who had mild COVID-19 (a few samples of this study predate the infection). Cell type and time point are not known. Sequences were obtained from PBMCs or a T cell subset sorted from them (not recorded which). This rearrangement joins TRBV19 to TRBJ2-2; D possibly corresponds to TRBD2 (6 bases). CDR3 sequence: CATPKETGLTGELFF. CDR3 nucleotide sequence: TGTGCCACCCCTAAGGAGACGGGACTTACCGGGGAGCTGTTTTTT.